There are a few counts of the clone carrying this TCR beta chain. V was trimmed by 3 bases and J by 7 bases, leaving 7 bases between them. The CDR3 is 10 amino acids. Germline V CDR1 and CDR2: DFQATT, SNEGSKA (reference sequence). The record originates from a study of beta chain features in type 1 diabetes. Expressed TCRB transcripts were sequenced, since all the RNA that had been isolated was reverse transcribed. The repertoire was sequenced with immunoSEQ multiplex PCR; TCRdb's copy has only in-frame clones and lacks some. The sample carries hundreds of thousands of clones, 25% to 35% recorded once.

The sequenced material came from naive CD4+ T cells from blood. The source of this sequence is a man aged 18 to 35 in good health. The chain combines TRBV20-1 with TRBJ2-7, with no clear D. CDR3 DNA sequence: TGCAGTGCTAGTTGGGTAGAGCAGTACTTC. It yields the protein CSASWVEQYF.